The subject of this entry is one TCR beta chain. These data originate in a study of blood T cell repertoires in COVID-19. Across the whole study: Samples representing acute and convalescent COVID-19 were sourced from the United States, Italy and Spain.

V dropped 0 bases and J dropped 3 bases, with 15 bases sitting between them. The CDR3 extends over 16 amino acids. The germline gives CDR1 SNHLY, CDR2 FYNNEI. Authors' data handling: For nucleated cells, counts were estimated from reference gene primer amplification. Repertoires were generated with immunoSEQ multiplex PCR, while TCRdb's copy carries only in-frame clones and drops some. V and J calls plus clone size are reproduced from that table; the DNA served to infer D and trimming. The table lists about 130,000 clones, roughly 84% of them singletons. Specimen: peripheral blood. This chain links TRBV2 with TRBJ2-7; no firm D call. The receptor's source is a woman aged 30 to 39 who had recovered from COVID-19. This CDR3 reads CASSEATPGSRYEQYF. CDR3 bases: TGTGCCAGCAGTGAAGCGACGCCAGGATCACGCTACGAGCAGTACTTC.